Given below is one T cell receptor beta chain in context. Its cognate antigen is unknown. The entry originates in a study of naive and memory T cell subsets. J lost 3 bases, V lost 5 bases, and 9 bases had no gene match. Per the germline V gene, CDR1 is MDHEN and CDR2 is SYDVKM. The CDR3 runs to 17 residues. The beta constant-region primer was an equimolar mix of two oligonucleotides covering TRBC1 and TRBC2. Nested alpha and beta constant-region primers with the SP2 primer drove four PCR rounds on ligated cDNA. TCRdb recomputed calls from the UMI-ligation and nested PCR reads with MiXCR, one row per CDR3 protein. Of about 150,000 distinct CDR3 sequences detected, 22% appear once; the ten largest clones hold 0.11%. The study, taken as a whole, reports: Naive repertoires, especially CD8, held a few larger clonotypes, possibly memory cells re-expressing CD45RA. No ground truth validated the naive and memory repertoire findings.

The chain links TRBV28 to TRBJ2-2, with 10 bases identical to TRBD1. The source of this sequence is a human donor in good health. Sample: naive CD4+ T cells from blood. The CDR3 here is CASSPAGTGAYTGELFF. The CDR3 nucleotides are TGTGCCAGCAGTCCCGCCGGGACAGGGGCCTACACCGGGGAGCTGTTTTTT.